Listed below are T cell receptor beta chains from one sample, sequenced in a study of graft-versus-host responses after intestinal transplantation. The data were produced by immunoSEQ multiplex PCR, yet TCRdb's version contains in-frame clones alone and is incomplete. The repertoire includes roughly 16,000 clones, about two fifths of them detected once, and under 4.5% sits in the top ten. Sequenced here: alloreactive CD8+ T cells from a mixed lymphocyte reaction culture, sampled before intestinal transplant. Receptors were obtained from a human patient who received an intestinal transplant. The CDR3 runs from the conserved cysteine through the conserved F or W. A D gene is named only where the DNA matches it firmly.

D gene: -
J gene: TRBJ2-5
V gene: TRBV6-1
CDR3 protein: CASSEFSSETQYF

D gene: -
J gene: TRBJ2-7
V gene: TRBV4-1
CDR3 protein: CASSQGMVHEQYF

D gene: -
J gene: TRBJ2-5
V gene: TRBV11-1
CDR3 protein: CASSYFGGQETQYF

D gene: -
J gene: TRBJ2-1
V gene: TRBV4-2
CDR3 protein: CASSQNRWTLPYNEQFF

D gene: TRBD1
J gene: TRBJ1-1
V gene: TRBV7-1
CDR3 protein: CASSSGPPGTANTEAFF

D gene: -
J gene: TRBJ1-5
V gene: TRBV19
CDR3 protein: CASSMNRWPANQPQHF

D gene: TRBD2
J gene: TRBJ2-3
V gene: TRBV10-3
CDR3 protein: CATSPFRHGTSGRDTQYF

D gene: TRBD1
J gene: TRBJ1-5
V gene: TRBV15
CDR3 protein: CATSRDRGRGQPQHF

D gene: -
J gene: TRBJ2-5
V gene: TRBV7-3
CDR3 protein: CASSLGSIKGETQYF

D gene: -
J gene: TRBJ1-2
V gene: TRBV19
CDR3 protein: CASSMSLRGYGYTF

D gene: -
J gene: TRBJ2-1
V gene: TRBV27
CDR3 protein: CAAGQLGNEQFF

D gene: -
J gene: TRBJ2-7
V gene: TRBV6-1
CDR3 protein: CASSEGYEQYF

D gene: -
J gene: TRBJ2-7
V gene: TRBV5-1
CDR3 protein: CASSPGTLSYEQYF

D gene: -
J gene: TRBJ2-4
V gene: TRBV29-1
CDR3 protein: CSVKLQWRIQYF

D gene: TRBD1
J gene: TRBJ2-7
V gene: TRBV4-1
CDR3 protein: CASSPRQGPWEQYF

D gene: TRBD2
J gene: TRBJ2-7
V gene: TRBV6-5
CDR3 protein: CASSYSGGSRGHEQYF

D gene: TRBD2
J gene: TRBJ2-1
V gene: TRBV7-2
CDR3 protein: CASSLVLAGANYNEQFF

D gene: TRBD1
J gene: TRBJ1-4
V gene: TRBV7-9
CDR3 protein: CASSSFRGQGNEKLFF

D gene: TRBD2
J gene: TRBJ2-5
V gene: TRBV10-3
CDR3 protein: CAISEWRETALGTQYF

D gene: -
J gene: TRBJ2-3
V gene: TRBV11-3
CDR3 protein: CASSVTDTQYF

D gene: -
J gene: TRBJ1-4
V gene: TRBV7-9
CDR3 protein: CASSHRDGDEKLFF

D gene: -
J gene: TRBJ1-5
V gene: TRBV4-3
CDR3 protein: CASSQAWASNQPQHF

D gene: -
J gene: TRBJ2-3
V gene: TRBV18
CDR3 protein: CASSPFWRGSTDTQYF

D gene: TRBD1
J gene: TRBJ1-4
V gene: TRBV7-2
CDR3 protein: CASSGQGARDEKLFF

D gene: -
J gene: TRBJ1-1
V gene: TRBV9
CDR3 protein: CASSVAQQGFMNTEAFF

D gene: -
J gene: TRBJ2-7
V gene: TRBV7-9
CDR3 protein: CASSSGKFLNEQYF

D gene: TRBD1
J gene: TRBJ2-3
V gene: TRBV5-1
CDR3 protein: CATQGEITDTQYF

D gene: -
J gene: TRBJ1-5
V gene: TRBV27
CDR3 protein: CASRYAVNQPQHF

D gene: -
J gene: TRBJ1-6
V gene: TRBV4-1
CDR3 protein: CASSQGGRSFPLHF

D gene: -
J gene: TRBJ1-3
V gene: TRBV5-1
CDR3 protein: CASSLSGQAASGNTIYF

D gene: -
J gene: TRBJ1-5
V gene: TRBV30
CDR3 protein: CAWSEALNQPQHF

D gene: -
J gene: TRBJ2-1
V gene: TRBV6-5
CDR3 protein: CASNSGDEQFF

D gene: TRBD1
J gene: TRBJ2-7
V gene: TRBV7-9
CDR3 protein: CASSPQGFEQYF

D gene: -
J gene: TRBJ2-3
V gene: TRBV15
CDR3 protein: CATSTSWDSTDTQYF

D gene: TRBD1
J gene: TRBJ2-3
V gene: TRBV6-5
CDR3 protein: CASSRQGGTDTQYF

D gene: -
J gene: TRBJ2-5
V gene: TRBV5-1
CDR3 protein: CASSLWPGETQYF

D gene: TRBD1
J gene: TRBJ1-2
V gene: TRBV4-1
CDR3 protein: CASSHGQGAYGYTF

D gene: -
J gene: TRBJ2-1
V gene: TRBV9
CDR3 protein: CASSVDSPWDEQFF